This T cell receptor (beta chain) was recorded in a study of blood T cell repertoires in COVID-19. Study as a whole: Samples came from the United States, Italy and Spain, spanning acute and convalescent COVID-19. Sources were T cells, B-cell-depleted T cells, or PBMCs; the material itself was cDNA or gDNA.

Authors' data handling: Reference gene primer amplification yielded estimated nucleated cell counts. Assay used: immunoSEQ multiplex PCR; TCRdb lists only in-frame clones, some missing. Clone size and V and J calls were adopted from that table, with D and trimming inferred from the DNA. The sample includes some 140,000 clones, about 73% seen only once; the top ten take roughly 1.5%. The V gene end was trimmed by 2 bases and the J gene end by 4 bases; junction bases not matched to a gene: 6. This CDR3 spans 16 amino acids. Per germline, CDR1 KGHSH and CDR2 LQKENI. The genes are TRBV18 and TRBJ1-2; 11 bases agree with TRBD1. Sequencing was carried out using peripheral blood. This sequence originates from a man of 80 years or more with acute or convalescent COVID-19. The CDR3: CASSPYEGQGAYGYTF. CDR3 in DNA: TGTGCCAGCTCACCATATGAAGGACAGGGGGCCTATGGCTACACCTTC.